This T cell receptor (beta chain) was captured in a study of early T cells in non-severe SARS-CoV-2 infection. V was pared by 6 bases and J by 5 bases, with 7 bases between. Germline-derived CDR1 and CDR2 are MNHEY and SVGEGT. The CDR3 covers 12 residues. Overall study findings and caveats: Using VDJdb, the matching emphasized anti-spike CD8 responses while missing private and CD4 specificities.

MiXCR was run by TCRdb on the 5' RACE reads, yielding one entry per CDR3 protein. This table has some 57,000 distinct CDR3 sequences, roughly 5.9% appearing once. This clonotype occurred many times. Its specificity is not known. The source material was whole blood. The TCR comes from an adult who was a healthcare worker with PCR-confirmed SARS-CoV-2 infection or an uninfected control (not recorded which). The chain couples TRBV6-2 or TRBV6-3 to TRBJ2-2; D ambiguous. The CDR3, as DNA: TGTGCCAGCAGCTCTAGTACCGGGGAGCTGTTTTTT. Protein sequence: CASSSSTGELFF.